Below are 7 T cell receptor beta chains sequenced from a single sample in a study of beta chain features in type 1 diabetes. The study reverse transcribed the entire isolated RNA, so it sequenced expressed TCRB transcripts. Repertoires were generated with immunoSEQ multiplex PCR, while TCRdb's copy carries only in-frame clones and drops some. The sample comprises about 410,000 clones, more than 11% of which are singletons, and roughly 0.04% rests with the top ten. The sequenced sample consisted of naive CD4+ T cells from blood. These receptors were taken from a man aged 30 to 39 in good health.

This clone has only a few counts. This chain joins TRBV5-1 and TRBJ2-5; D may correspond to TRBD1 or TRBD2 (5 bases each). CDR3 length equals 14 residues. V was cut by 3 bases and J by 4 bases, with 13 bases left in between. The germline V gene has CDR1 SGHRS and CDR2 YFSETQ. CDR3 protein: CASSYGTDGETQYF. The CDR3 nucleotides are TGCGCCAGCAGCTACGGGACCGACGGAGAGACCCAGTACTTC.

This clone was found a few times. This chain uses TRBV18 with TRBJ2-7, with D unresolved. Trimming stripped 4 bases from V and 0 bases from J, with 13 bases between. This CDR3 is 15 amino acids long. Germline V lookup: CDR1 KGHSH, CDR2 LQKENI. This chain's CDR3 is CASSLKATISYEQYV. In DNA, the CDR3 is TGTGCCAGCTCACTCAAGGCTACTATCTCCTACGAGCAGTACGTC.

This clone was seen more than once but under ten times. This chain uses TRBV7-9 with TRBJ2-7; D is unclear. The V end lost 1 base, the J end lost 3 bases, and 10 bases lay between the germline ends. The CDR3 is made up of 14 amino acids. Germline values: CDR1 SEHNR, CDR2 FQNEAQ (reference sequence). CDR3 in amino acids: CASSLDVGFYEQYV. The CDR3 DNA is TGTGCCAGCAGCTTAGATGTGGGTTTCTACGAGCAGTACGTC.

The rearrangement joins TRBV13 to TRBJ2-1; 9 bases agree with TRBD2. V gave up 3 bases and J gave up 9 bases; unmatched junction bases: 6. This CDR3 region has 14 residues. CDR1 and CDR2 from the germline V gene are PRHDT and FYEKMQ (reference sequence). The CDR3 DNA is TGTGCCAGCAGCTTGACTTTAGCGGGAGTTGAGCAGTTCTTC. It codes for CASSLTLAGVEQFF.

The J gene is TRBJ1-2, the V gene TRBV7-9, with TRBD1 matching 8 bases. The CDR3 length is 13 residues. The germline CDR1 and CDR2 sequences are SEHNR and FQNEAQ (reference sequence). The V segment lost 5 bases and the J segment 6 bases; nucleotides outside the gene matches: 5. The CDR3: CASSHGQGDGYTF. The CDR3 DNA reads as TGTGCCAGCAGCCACGGACAGGGAGATGGCTACACCTTC.

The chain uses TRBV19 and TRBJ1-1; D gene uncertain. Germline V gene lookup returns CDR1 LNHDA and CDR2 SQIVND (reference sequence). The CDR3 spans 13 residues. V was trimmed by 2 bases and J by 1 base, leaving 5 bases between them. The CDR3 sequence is CASSISWNTEAFF. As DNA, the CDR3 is TGTGCCAGTAGTATAAGTTGGAACACTGAAGCTTTCTTT.

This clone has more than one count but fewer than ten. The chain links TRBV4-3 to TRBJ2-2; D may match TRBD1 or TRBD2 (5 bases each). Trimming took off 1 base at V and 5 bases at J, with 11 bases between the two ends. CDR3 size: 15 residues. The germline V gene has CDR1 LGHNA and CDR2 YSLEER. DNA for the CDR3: TGCGCCAGCAGCCAAGGCACGGGGACGACCGGGGAGCTGTTTTTT. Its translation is CASSQGTGTTGELFF.